Shown below are 17 T cell receptor beta chains from a single sample sequenced in a study of technical replicates of blood from a handful of donors. Some clones are missing from TCRdb's copy, which holds only in-frame ones; the method was immunoSEQ multiplex PCR. The profile shows some 76,000 clones, around 94% of them singletons. The sequenced sample consisted of T cells isolated from PBMCs. Receptors were obtained from a human donor in good health.

V usage is TRBV11-3 and J usage is TRBJ1-5; D ambiguous. This CDR3 comprises 13 residues. CDR1 SGHNT and CDR2 YENEEA come from the germline V gene. V was cut by 0 bases and J by 5 bases, with 5 bases left in between. The CDR3 protein is CASSLDFDQPQHF. The DNA for the CDR3 is TGTGCCAGCAGCTTAGATTTCGATCAGCCCCAGCATTTT.

V and J are TRBV13 and TRBJ2-1; D is unclear. Germline V CDR1 and CDR2: PRHDT, FYEKMQ (reference sequence). The length of the CDR3 is 12 residues. Trimming removed 1 base at V and 9 bases at J, with 7 bases between. The CDR3 sequence: CASSLERGEQFF. CDR3 DNA sequence: TGTGCCAGCAGCTTAGAGCGAGGTGAGCAGTTCTTC.

The chain uses TRBV5-4 and TRBJ2-7; 9 nucleotides agree with TRBD1. The germline V gene has CDR1 SGHNT and CDR2 YYREEE (reference sequence). Germline trimming cut 5 bases from V and 5 bases from J; bases unmatched to any gene: 11. This CDR3 has 15 amino acids. CDR3 in amino acids: CASSKVRDRDHEQYF. CDR3 bases: TGTGCCAGCAGTAAGGTCCGGGACAGGGACCACGAGCAGTACTTC.

V is TRBV28 and J is TRBJ1-1, with a weak D call TRBD1 (6 bases). The CDR3 runs to 14 residues. Germline CDR1 reads MDHEN; CDR2 reads SYDVKM. V lost 4 bases, J lost 2 bases, and 11 bases lay in between. The DNA for the CDR3 is TGTGCCAGCAGTTACCGGACAGCTAACACTGAAGCTTTCTTT. It specifies CASSYRTANTEAFF.

V usage is TRBV25-1 and J usage is TRBJ2-2; weak D call: TRBD1 (5 bases). The CDR3 covers 12 residues. CDR1 and CDR2 from the germline V gene are MGHDK and SYGVNS. The CDR3 DNA reads TGTGCATATCAGTCAGGGACCGGGGAGCTGTTTTTT. Amino acids: CAYQSGTGELFF.

As DNA, the CDR3 is TGTGCCAGCAGTCGGACAGGGCGAACTGAAGCTTTCTTT. It specifies CASSRTGRTEAFF. The chain employs TRBV6-5 and TRBJ1-1; 8 bases agree with TRBD1. CDR1 and CDR2 (germline): MNHEY, SVGAGI. V was clipped by 5 bases and J by 5 bases; unmatched bases: 4. The CDR3 is 13 residues long.

This sequence joins TRBV2 and TRBJ1-2, with D maybe TRBD1 (6 bases). The CDR3 has 13 amino acids. Germline CDR1 SNHLY, CDR2 FYNNEI. Trimming pared 8 bases from V and 4 bases from J, leaving 14 bases between. CDR3 in DNA: TGTGCCAGCTACCAACAGGGCCCCTATGGCTACACCTTC. Protein product: CASYQQGPYGYTF.

Note on this clone: The junction shows a germline mismatch at one end, possibly a read error. CDR3 protein: CASSVQTSIATDF. The CDR3, as DNA: TGTGCCAGCAGTGTACAGACTAGTATAGCTACGGACTTC. The chain employs TRBV2 and TRBJ2-7; TRBD2 might be the D (6 bases). The CDR3 runs 13 residues. Germline V gives CDR1 SNHLY, CDR2 FYNNEI.

The chain is built from TRBV10-2 and TRBJ2-4; 10 bases match TRBD2. From germline, CDR1 is WSHSY and CDR2 SAAADI. CDR3 length: 16 amino acids. V shed 7 bases and J 6 bases; nucleotides not matched to a gene: 12. The CDR3 region is CASKDYSGRTGNIQYF. Here the CDR3 DNA reads TGCGCCAGCAAGGATTATAGCGGGAGGACCGGAAACATTCAGTACTTC.

Here the CDR3 DNA reads TGTGCCAGCAGCCAATTGGGAGGTAGGGAAGGGGAGCAGTACTTC. Residues: CASSQLGGREGEQYF. J is TRBJ2-7 and V is TRBV4-2; a possible D gene is TRBD2 (6 bases). Trimming left V 2 bases short and J 7 bases short, with 18 bases between. This CDR3 comprises 15 residues. CDR1 LGHNA and CDR2 YNFKEQ come from the germline V gene.

This chain uses TRBV6-1 with TRBJ1-4, with D possibly being TRBD1 (6 bases). Looked up from germline, CDR1 is MNHNS and CDR2 is SASEGT. Trimming cost V 4 bases and J 8 bases, with 17 bases left between them. The CDR3 loop spans 15 amino acids. The CDR3 region has the DNA TGTGCCAGCAGTGTGACCAGGGGCGCGGGCGAAAAACTGTTTTTT. Translated, it gives CASSVTRGAGEKLFF.

The CDR3 nucleotides are TGTGCCTGGATACGGGGTGAAAAACTGTTTTTT. Translated, it gives CAWIRGEKLFF. The chain uses TRBV30 and TRBJ1-4; D gene uncertain. Trimming shortened V by 4 bases and J by 7 bases, and 7 bases separated the two germline ends. There are 11 residues in the CDR3. CDR1 GTSNPN and CDR2 SVGIG come from the germline V gene (reference sequence).

The chain couples TRBV27 to TRBJ2-2; D call uncertain. V lost 7 bases and J 5 bases, leaving 8 bases between the germline ends. Germline CDR1 reads MNHEY; CDR2 reads SMNVEV (reference sequence). The CDR3 loop spans 12 amino acids. Here the CDR3 DNA reads TGTGCCAGCACAATACGGACCGGGGAGCTGTTTTTT. Amino acid sequence: CASTIRTGELFF.

This chain links TRBV7-2 with TRBJ1-5, with unresolved D. Germline CDR1 reads SGHTA; CDR2 reads FQGNSA. The germline V and J ends were trimmed by 3 bases and 3 bases, with 9 bases remaining between them. The CDR3 length is 14 residues. The chain's CDR3 is CASSFQRYNQPQHF. The CDR3, as DNA: TGTGCCAGCAGCTTTCAGCGGTACAATCAGCCCCAGCATTTT. Filled out from reference TRBV7-2 and TRBJ1-5, the complete variable domain reads GAGVSQSPSNKVTEKGKDVELRCDPISGHTALYWYRQSLGQGLEFLIYFQGNSAPDKSGLPSDRFSAERTGGSVSTLTIQRTQQEDSAVYLCASSFQRYNQPQHFGDGTRLSIL.

The chain has TRBV19 and TRBJ2-7; 9 bases line up with TRBD1. The CDR3 length is 15 residues. CDR1 LNHDA and CDR2 SQIVND come from the germline V gene (reference sequence). Losses at the gene ends were 7 bases for V and 3 bases for J; bases not matched to a gene: 10. The chain's CDR3 is CASTRSGQGFYEQYF. CDR3 nucleotides: TGTGCCAGTACCCGTTCGGGACAGGGCTTCTACGAGCAGTACTTC.

This chain links TRBV19 with TRBJ2-1; the match to TRBD2 covers 8 bases. CDR1 is LNHDA and CDR2 is SQIVND in the germline V gene (reference sequence). The CDR3 length is 13 residues. V was pared by 0 bases and J by 9 bases, with 1 base of the junction left unmatched. The CDR3 loop is CASSIDRGGEQFF. CDR3 in DNA: TGTGCCAGTAGTATAGATCGGGGGGGTGAGCAGTTCTTC.

The chain couples TRBV7-8 to TRBJ1-1; 11 bases match TRBD1. The CDR3 runs to 15 residues. The germline V gene encodes CDR1 SGHVS and CDR2 FQNEAQ. V lost 0 bases, J lost 8 bases, and 5 bases stayed unmatched. The CDR3 reads CASSLAGQGALEAFF. The CDR3 DNA sequence: TGTGCCAGCAGCTTAGCTGGACAGGGGGCTTTGGAAGCTTTCTTT.